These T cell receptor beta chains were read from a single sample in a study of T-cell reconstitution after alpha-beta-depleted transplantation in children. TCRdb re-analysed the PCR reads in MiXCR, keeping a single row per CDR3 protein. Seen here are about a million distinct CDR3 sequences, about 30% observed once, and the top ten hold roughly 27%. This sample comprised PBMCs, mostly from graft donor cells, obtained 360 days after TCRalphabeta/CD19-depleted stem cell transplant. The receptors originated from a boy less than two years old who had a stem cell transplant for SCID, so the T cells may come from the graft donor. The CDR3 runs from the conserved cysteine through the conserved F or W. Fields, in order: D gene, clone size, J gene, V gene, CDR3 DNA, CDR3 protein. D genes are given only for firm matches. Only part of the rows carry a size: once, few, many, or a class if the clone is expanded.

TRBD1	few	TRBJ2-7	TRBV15	TGTGCCACCAGCAGCCTTCCCGGGACAGGGATCTACGAGCAGTACTTC	CATSSLPGTGIYEQYF
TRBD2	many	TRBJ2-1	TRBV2	TGTGCCAGCAGTCTCCCCGGGACTAGTGGCAATGAGCAGTTCTTC	CASSLPGTSGNEQFF
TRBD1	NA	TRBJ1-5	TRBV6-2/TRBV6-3	TGTGCCAGCAGTTACTCGACAGGGGAGAGCAATCAGCCCCAGCATTTT	CASSYSTGESNQPQHF
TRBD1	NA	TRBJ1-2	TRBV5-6	TGTGCCAGCAGCGACCCGGGACAGGGCTATGGCTACACCTTC	CASSDPGQGYGYTF
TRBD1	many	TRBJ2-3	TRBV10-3	TGTGCCATCAGTGACAGGGGGAGCACAGATACGCAGTATTTT	CAISDRGSTDTQYF
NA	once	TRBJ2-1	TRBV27	TGTGCCAGCAGTTTATTTGGGGGCCCCTGGAATGAGCAGTTCTTC	CASSLFGGPWNEQFF
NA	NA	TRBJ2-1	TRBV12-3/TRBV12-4	TGTGCCAGCAGTTACGGACAGAACAATGAGCAGTTCTTC	CASSYGQNNEQFF
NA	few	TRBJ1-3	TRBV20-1	TGCAGTGCTAGGGCCCCGGAGTCTGGAAACACCATATATTTT	CSARAPESGNTIYF
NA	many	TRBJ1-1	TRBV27	TGTGCCAGCAACCCCCGTCCGGGACTCAGGAACACTGAAGCTTTCTTT	CASNPRPGLRNTEAFF
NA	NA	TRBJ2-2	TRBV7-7	TGTGCCAGCAGCTTAGACGATAACTCCATATACACCGGGGAGCTGTTTTTT	CASSLDDNSIYTGELFF
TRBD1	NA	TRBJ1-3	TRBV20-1	TGCTGCGCTAGCGCGCCTCCGGGACAGGGATCAGGAAACACCATATATTTT	CCASAPPGQGSGNTIYF
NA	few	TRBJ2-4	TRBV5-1	TGCGCCAGCAGCTTGGGTCTTGGAGACATTCAGTACTTC	CASSLGLGDIQYF
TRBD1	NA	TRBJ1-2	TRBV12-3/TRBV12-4	TGTGCCAGCAGCTCCCGGGACAGGCTAAACTATGGCTACACCTTC	CASSSRDRLNYGYTF
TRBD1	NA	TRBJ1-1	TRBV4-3	TGCGCCAGCAGCCGACAACAGGGGATGAGCACTGAAGCTTTCTTT	CASSRQQGMSTEAFF
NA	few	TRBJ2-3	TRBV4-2	TGTGCCAGCAGCCAAGAACCTCCAACGATAAGGGAGCAGTATTTT	CASSQEPPTIREQYF
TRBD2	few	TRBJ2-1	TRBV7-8	TGTGCCAGCACGGATACGGGGGGACCCTACAATGAGCAGTTCTTC	CASTDTGGPYNEQFF
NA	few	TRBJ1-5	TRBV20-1	TGCAGTGCTAGAGATTGGGGCAATCAGCCCCAGCATTTT	CSARDWGNQPQHF
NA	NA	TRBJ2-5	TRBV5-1	TGCGCCAGCAGCGTACCGGGACGTATTATGGGGGATCAGACCCAGTACTTC	CASSVPGRIMGDQTQYF
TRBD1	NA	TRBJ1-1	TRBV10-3	TGTGCCATCAGGGACTCGACAGGGAGCACTGAAGCTTTCTTT	CAIRDSTGSTEAFF
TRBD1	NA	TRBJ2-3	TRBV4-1	TGCGCCAGCAGCCATTTCGACAGGGACAGGGGCACAGATACGCAGTATTTT	CASSHFDRDRGTDTQYF
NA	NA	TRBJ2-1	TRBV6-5	TGTGCCAGCAGTTTTACCGGGACGGAGACCTACAATGAGCAGTTCTTC	CASSFTGTETYNEQFF
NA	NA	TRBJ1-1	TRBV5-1	TGCGCCAGCAGCTTGGTCCCAGGGAGGGGGATTAACACTGAAGCTTTCTTT	CASSLVPGRGINTEAFF